This TCR beta chain originates from a study of response to subunit inactivated influenza vaccine. TCRdb called the RT-PCR reads again in MiXCR, with one record for every CDR3 protein. The sample carries approximately 300,000 distinct CDR3 sequences, roughly 22% recorded once. Regarding the study as a whole: Each seasonal influenza vaccination recruits few new T cells, the authors suggested.

About this clonotype: Its antigen is not known.

This CDR3 is built from 14 residues. V lost 5 bases to trimming and J lost 6 bases, with 13 bases between them. The germline V gene encodes CDR1 SGHDN and CDR2 FVKESK. The origin of this receptor is a man aged 45-69 years who received an inactivated influenza vaccine. The chain uses TRBV14 and TRBJ2-2; maybe TRBD1 (6 bases). Material: PBMCs from blood, obtained approximately 22 months after vaccination. CDR3 region: CASSRDIWAGELFF. CDR3 nucleotides: TGTGCCAGCAGCAGGGACATCTGGGCCGGGGAGCTGTTTTTT.